The present entry profiles one T cell receptor (beta chain) with its context. Its antigen is unknown. This specimen belongs to a study of PD-L1 blockade in urothelial cancer. Overall study context: Each blood sample yielded a median of 141,255 T cells. The study, taken as a whole, reports: By 3 weeks, tumor-associated blood clones had expanded more in durable-benefit patients.

Time point indicated: peripheral blood 6 weeks after treatment start. Locally advanced or metastatic urothelial carcinoma affected all patients. Sequencing was performed with immunoSEQ multiplex PCR; in TCRdb, only in-frame clones are kept and a portion is missing. The table lists 95,000 to 130,000 clones, 85% to 90% of them singletons, with over 1.5% in the top ten. This sequence originates from a man aged 55 to 70 with urothelial cancer. Sequenced here: PBMCs, sampled around atezolizumab (anti-PD-L1) treatment.

The CDR3 sequence is CASSLPGQTYNEQFF. The CDR3 DNA reads TGTGCCAGCAGCTTGCCGGGACAGACATACAATGAGCAGTTCTTC. The V call is TRBV5-6, the J call TRBJ2-1, with 7 positions matching TRBD1. The junction had 5 bases not matched to a gene; V was cut back by 1 base and J by 4 bases. The V gene's germline CDR1 is SGHDT and CDR2 YYEEEE. The CDR3 length is 15 residues.